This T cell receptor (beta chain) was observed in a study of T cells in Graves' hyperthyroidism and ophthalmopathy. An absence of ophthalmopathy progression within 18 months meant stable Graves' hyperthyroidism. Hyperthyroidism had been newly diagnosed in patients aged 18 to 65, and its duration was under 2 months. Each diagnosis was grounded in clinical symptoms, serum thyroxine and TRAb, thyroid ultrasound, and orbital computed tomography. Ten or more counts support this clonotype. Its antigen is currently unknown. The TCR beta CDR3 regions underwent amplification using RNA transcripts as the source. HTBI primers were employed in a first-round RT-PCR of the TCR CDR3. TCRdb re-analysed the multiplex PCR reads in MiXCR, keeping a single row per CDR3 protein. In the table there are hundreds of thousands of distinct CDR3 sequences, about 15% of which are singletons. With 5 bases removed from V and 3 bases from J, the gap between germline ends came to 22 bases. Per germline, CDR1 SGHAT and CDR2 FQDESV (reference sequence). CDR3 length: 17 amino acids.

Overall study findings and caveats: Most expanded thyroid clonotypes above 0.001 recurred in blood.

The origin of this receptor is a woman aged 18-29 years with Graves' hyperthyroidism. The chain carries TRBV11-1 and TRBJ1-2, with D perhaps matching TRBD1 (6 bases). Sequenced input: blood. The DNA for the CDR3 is TGTGCCAGCAGCAGTGACAGGTCTCGGAGGGAGTACTATGGCTACACCTTC. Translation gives CASSSDRSRREYYGYTF. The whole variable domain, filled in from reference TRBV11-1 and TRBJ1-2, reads EAEVAQSPRYKITEKSQAVAFWCDPISGHATLYWYRQILGQGPELLVQFQDESVVDDSQLPKDRFSAERLKGVDSTLKIQPAELGDSAMYLCASSSDRSRREYYGYTFGSGTRLTVV.